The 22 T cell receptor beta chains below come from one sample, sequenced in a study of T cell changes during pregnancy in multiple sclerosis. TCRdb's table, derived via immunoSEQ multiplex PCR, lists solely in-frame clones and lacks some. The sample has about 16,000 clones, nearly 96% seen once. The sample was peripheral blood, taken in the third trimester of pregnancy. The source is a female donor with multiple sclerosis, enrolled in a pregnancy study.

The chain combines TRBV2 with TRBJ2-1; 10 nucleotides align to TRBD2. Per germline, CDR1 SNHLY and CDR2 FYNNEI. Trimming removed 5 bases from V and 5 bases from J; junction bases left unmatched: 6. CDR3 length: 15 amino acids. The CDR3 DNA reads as TGTGCCAGCAGTTCCTTAGCGGGGGGACACAATGAGCAGTTCTTC. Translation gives CASSSLAGGHNEQFF.

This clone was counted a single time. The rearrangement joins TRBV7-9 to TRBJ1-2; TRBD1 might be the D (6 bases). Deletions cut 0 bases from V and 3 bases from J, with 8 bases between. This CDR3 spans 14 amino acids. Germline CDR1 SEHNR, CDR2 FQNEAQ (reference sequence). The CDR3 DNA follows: TGTGCCAGCAGCTTAGCGGACAGCTACTATGGCTACACCTTC. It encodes CASSLADSYYGYTF.

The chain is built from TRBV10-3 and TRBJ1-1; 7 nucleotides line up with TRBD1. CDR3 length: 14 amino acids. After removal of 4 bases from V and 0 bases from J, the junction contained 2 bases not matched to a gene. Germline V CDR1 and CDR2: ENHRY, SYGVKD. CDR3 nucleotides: TGTGCCATCAGTGGGGGACAGATGAACACTGAAGCTTTCTTT. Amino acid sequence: CAISGGQMNTEAFF.

CDR3: CASSLTGAGHHTGELFF. In DNA form, the CDR3 reads TGTGCCAGCAGTTTAACTGGGGCGGGGCATCACACCGGGGAGCTGTTTTTT. The V and J genes are TRBV28 and TRBJ2-2; D perhaps matches TRBD2 (6 bases). Trimming left V 2 bases short and J 3 bases short, with 16 bases between. Germline lookup yields CDR1 MDHEN and CDR2 SYDVKM. The length of the CDR3 is 17 residues.

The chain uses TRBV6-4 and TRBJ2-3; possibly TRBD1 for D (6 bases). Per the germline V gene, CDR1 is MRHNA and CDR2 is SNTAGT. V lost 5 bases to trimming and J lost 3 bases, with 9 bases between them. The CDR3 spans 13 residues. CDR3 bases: TGTGCCAGCAGTTCCACAGGGACAGATACGCAGTATTTT. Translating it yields CASSSTGTDTQYF.

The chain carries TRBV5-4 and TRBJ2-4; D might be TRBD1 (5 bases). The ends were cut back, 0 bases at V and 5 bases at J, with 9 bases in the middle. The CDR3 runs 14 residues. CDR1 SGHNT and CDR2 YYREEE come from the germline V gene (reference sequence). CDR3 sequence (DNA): TGTGCCAGCAGCTTGGCGTACAGGCAAAACATTCAGTACTTC. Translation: CASSLAYRQNIQYF.

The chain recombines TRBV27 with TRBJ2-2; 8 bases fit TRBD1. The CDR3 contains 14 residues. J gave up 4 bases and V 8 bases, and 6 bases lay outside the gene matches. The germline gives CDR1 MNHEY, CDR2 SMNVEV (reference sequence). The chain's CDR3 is CASWTGRGTGELFF. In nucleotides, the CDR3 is TGTGCCAGCTGGACAGGGAGAGGCACCGGGGAGCTGTTTTTT.

The CDR3: CASSEGGQGAADTQYF. In nucleotides, the CDR3 is TGCGCCAGCAGTGAAGGGGGACAGGGGGCTGCAGATACGCAGTATTTT. The V and J genes are TRBV10-1 and TRBJ2-3; TRBD1 matches at 12 bases. J was trimmed by 4 bases and V by 3 bases; bases with no gene match: 5. This CDR3 contains 16 residues. Germline CDR1 reads WNHNN; CDR2 reads SYGVQD (reference sequence).

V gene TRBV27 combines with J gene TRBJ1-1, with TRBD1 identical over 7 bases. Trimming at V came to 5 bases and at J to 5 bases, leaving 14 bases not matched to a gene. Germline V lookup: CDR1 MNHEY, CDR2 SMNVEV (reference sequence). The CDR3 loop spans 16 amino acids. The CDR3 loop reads CASSPAVTGQNTEAFF. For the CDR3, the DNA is TGTGCCAGCAGTCCAGCGGTGACGGGACAGAATACTGAAGCTTTCTTT.

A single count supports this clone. The CDR3 DNA reads as TGTGCCAGCAGCTTAAGTTCTACAGGGAGGGTCGAGCAGTACTTC. As protein: CASSLSSTGRVEQYF. The chain couples TRBV11-1 to TRBJ2-7; possible D gene TRBD2, 7 bases. The CDR3 consists of 15 residues. The germline gives CDR1 SGHAT, CDR2 FQDESV (reference sequence). Trimming took off 2 bases at V and 6 bases at J, with 17 bases between the two ends.

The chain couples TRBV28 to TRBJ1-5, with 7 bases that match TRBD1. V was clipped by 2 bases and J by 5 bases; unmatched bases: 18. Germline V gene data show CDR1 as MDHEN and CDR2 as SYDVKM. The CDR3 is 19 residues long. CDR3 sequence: CASSLNIEGTVHPDQPQHF. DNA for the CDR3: TGTGCCAGCAGTTTAAACATTGAGGGGACAGTCCACCCCGATCAGCCCCAGCATTTT.

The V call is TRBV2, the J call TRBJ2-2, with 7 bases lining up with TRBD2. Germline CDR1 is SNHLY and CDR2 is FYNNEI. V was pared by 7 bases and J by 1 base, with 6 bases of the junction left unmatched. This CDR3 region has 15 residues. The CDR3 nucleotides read TGTGCCAGCATTGGGCGGGGGAGGAACACCGGGGAGCTGTTTTTT. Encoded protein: CASIGRGRNTGELFF.

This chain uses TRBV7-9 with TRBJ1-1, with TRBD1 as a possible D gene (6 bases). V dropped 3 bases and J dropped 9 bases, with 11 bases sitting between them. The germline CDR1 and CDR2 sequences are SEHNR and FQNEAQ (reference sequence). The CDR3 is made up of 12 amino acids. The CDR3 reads CASSFHDRQAFF. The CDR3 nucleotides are TGTGCCAGCAGCTTCCACGACAGGCAAGCTTTCTTT.

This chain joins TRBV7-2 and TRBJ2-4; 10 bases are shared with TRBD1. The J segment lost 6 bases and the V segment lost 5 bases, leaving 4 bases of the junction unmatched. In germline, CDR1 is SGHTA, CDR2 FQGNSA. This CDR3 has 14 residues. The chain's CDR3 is CASSLTGGANIQYF. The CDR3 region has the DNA TGTGCCAGCAGCCTGACAGGGGGCGCAAACATTCAGTACTTC.

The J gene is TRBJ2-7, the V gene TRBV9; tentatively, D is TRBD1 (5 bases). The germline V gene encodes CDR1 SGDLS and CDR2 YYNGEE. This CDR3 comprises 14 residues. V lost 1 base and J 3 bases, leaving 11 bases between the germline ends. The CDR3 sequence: CASSVRQGDYEQYF. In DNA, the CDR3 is TGTGCCAGCAGCGTAAGGCAAGGGGACTACGAGCAGTACTTC.

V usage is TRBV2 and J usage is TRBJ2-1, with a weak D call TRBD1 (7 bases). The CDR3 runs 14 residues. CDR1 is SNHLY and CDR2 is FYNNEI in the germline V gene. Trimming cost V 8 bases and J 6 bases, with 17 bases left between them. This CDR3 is CASLWRGLGNEQFF. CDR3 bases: TGTGCCAGCCTCTGGAGGGGGCTAGGCAATGAGCAGTTCTTC. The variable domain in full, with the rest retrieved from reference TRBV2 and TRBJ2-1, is EPEVTQTPSHQVTQMGQEVILRCVPISNHLYFYWYRQILGQKVEFLVSFYNNEISEKSEIFDDQFSVERPDGSNFTLKIRSTKLEDSAMYFCASLWRGLGNEQFFGPGTRLTVL.

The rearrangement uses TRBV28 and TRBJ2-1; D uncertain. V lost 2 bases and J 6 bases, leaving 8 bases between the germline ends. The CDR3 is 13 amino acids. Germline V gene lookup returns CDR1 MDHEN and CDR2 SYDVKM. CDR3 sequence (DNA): TGTGCCAGCAGTTTAGTGACGGGCAATGAGCAGTTCTTC. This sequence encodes CASSLVTGNEQFF.

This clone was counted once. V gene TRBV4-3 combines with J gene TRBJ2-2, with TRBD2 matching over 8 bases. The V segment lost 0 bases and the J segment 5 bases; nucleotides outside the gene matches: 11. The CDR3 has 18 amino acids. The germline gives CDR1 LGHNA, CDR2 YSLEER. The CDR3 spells CASSQDLARGASTGELFF. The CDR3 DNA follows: TGCGCCAGCAGCCAAGATTTGGCGCGGGGGGCGAGTACCGGGGAGCTGTTTTTT.

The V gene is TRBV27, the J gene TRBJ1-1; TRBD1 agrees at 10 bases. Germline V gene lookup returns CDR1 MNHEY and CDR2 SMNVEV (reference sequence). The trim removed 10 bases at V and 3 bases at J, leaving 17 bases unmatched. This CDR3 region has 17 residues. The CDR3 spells CATTPRTGGPPDTEAFF. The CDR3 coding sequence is TGTGCCACCACCCCCCGGACAGGGGGTCCCCCGGACACTGAAGCTTTCTTT.

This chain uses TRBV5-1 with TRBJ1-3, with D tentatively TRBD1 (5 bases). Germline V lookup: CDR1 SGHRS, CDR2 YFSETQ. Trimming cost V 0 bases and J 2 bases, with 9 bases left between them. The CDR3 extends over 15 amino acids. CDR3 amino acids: CASSLGSGTGNTIYF. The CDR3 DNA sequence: TGCGCCAGCAGCTTGGGGTCAGGGACTGGAAACACCATATATTTT. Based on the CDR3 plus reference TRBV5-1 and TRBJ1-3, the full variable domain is KAGVTQTPRYLIKTRGQQVTLSCSPISGHRSVSWYQQTPGQGLQFLFEYFSETQRNKGNFPGRFSGRQFSNSRSEMNVSTLELGDSALYLCASSLGSGTGNTIYFGEGSWLTVV.

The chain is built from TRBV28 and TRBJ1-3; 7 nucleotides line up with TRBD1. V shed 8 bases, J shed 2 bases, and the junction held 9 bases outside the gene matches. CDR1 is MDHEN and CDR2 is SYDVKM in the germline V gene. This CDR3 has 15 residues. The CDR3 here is CASCDPGGAGNTIYF. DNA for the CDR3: TGTGCCAGCTGCGACCCAGGGGGAGCTGGAAACACCATATATTTT.

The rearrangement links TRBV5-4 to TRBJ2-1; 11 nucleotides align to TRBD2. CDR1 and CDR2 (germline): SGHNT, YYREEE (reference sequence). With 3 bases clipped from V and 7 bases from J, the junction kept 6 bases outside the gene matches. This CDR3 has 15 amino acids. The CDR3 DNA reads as TGTGCCAGCAGCTGGGTAGCGGGGGGGCCTAATGAGCAGTTCTTC. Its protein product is CASSWVAGGPNEQFF.